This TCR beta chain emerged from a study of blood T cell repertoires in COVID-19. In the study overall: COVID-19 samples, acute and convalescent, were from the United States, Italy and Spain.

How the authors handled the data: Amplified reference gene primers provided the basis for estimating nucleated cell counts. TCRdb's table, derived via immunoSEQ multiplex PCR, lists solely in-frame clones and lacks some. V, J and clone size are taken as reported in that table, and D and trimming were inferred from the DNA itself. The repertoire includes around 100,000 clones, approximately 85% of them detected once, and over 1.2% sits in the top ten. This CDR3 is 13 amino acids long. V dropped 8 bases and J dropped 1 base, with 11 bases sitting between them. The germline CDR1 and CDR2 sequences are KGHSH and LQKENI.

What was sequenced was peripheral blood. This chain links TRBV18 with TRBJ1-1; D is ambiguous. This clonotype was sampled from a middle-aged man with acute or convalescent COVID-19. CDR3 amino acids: CASRREGNTEAFF. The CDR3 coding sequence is TGTGCCAGCCGGAGGGAGGGGAACACTGAAGCTTTCTTT.